This T cell receptor beta chain was obtained from a study of CD8 T cells in ankylosing spondylitis (dated by TCRdb to about 2017). Background for the entire study: To find TCR variants linked to disease, the study profiled T cell receptor beta repertoires in ankylosing spondylitis patients and healthy donors. In total, the full study cohort was made up of nearly 110 healthy donors and 25 ankylosing spondylitis patients. Peripheral blood was sampled, and synovial fluid was additionally collected from ankylosing spondylitis patients.

Sequencing was carried out with an Illumina HiSeq 2500. Quantitative 5'-RACE with molecular barcodes was used to prepare TCR beta libraries. The authors' pipeline ran thus. Disease-linked TCR variants were identified with a new computational method built on a probabilistic model of VDJ rearrangement. Clones were called with MiXCR by TCRdb after fastp trimmed the public reads at Q25, and only in-frame beta chains were retained. Rows are combined by CDR3 protein, so each entry shows the most common genes and DNA. These V and J calls originate from TCRdb's pipeline instead of the authors' own analysis. This sample is represented by 200,000 to 250,000 distinct CDR3 sequences; 8% to 10% of them were singletons. Around 4.4% of the sample comes from the top ten. As regards this clonotype: Its cognate antigen has yet to be identified. A much larger clone differs from this one at a single base, so this may be a read error.

Findings and caveats that apply to the study as a whole: The disease-linked clones showed a CD8+ phenotype and occurred at relatively low frequencies in peripheral blood. The disease-linked clones were reported as significantly enriched in matched synovial fluid samples from ankylosing spondylitis patients. Some of the motif variants had been reported before in the synovial fluid and blood of reactive arthritis patients, a finding that suggests common disease-initiation mechanisms. Blood from ankylosing spondylitis patients appeared to be characterized by a TCR beta motif composed of roughly eight highly homologous amino acid variants.

The CDR3 covers 17 residues, taking in both the cysteine and the phenylalanine. Solely the CDR3 DNA is kept, with 51 bases framed from the first base. From the germline V gene, CDR1 is SGHNT and CDR2 is YENEEA. This sequence was found in a female donor with ankylosing spondylitis or in good health (not recorded which). The sequencing input was blood, either unsorted or a sorted T cell fraction (not recorded which). The V and J genes are TRBV11-3 and TRBJ2-1; the best D guess is TRBD2, with 5 bases matching. The CDR3 region has the sequence CASSLGAALSSYNERFF. DNA sequence: TGTGCCAGCAGCTTAGGAGCGGCCCTGAGCTCCTACAATGAGCGGTTCTTC.